This passage covers 20 T cell receptor beta chains from one sample sequenced in a study of identical twins (dated by TCRdb to 2016 to 2017). Libraries were constructed by 5' RACE. Sequencing relied on an Illumina HiSeq 2000. TCRdb reanalyzed the raw reads on its own, using fastp at Q25 for trimming and MiXCR for clone calling, and kept in-frame beta chains. Rows merge per CDR3 protein into single entries with the most common DNA and genes. The sample table contains 500,000 to 600,000 distinct CDR3 sequences; only one count was recorded for 20% to 25% of them. About 0.99% of the sample is taken by the ten largest. In addition, the sample was reused for a study of T cells expressing NK-cell markers.

Material: CD4+ T cells sorted from blood. These TCRs come from a woman in her late teens or twenties in good health.

V and J are TRBV7-8 and TRBJ1-5; the D gene is possibly TRBD1 (6 bases). CDR3 length: 15 residues. The V gene lost 3 bases and the J gene lost 10 bases, with 19 bases spanning the gap. Germline CDR1 and CDR2: SGHVS and FQNEAQ. CDR3 in amino acids: CASSLGRGSIGPQHF. Here the CDR3 DNA reads TGTGCCAGCAGCTTGGGAAGGGGGAGTATCGGACCCCAGCATTTT.

This clonotype has more than one count but fewer than ten. This chain connects TRBV10-3 to TRBJ1-2; D might be TRBD1 (5 bases). Trimming took 8 bases from V and 6 from J, leaving 7 bases between them. This CDR3 region has 10 residues. Germline CDR1 is ENHRY and CDR2 is SYGVKD. This CDR3 reads CAIRGNGYTF. The CDR3, as DNA: TGTGCCATCCGGGGGAATGGCTACACCTTC.

The V gene is TRBV19, the J gene TRBJ1-2; TRBD1 matches at 8 bases. With V trimmed by 8 bases and J by 2 bases, 4 bases remained unmatched. Germline lookup yields CDR1 LNHDA and CDR2 SQIVND (reference sequence). This CDR3 has 13 residues. The chain's CDR3 is CASGGQVNYGYTF. Written as DNA, the CDR3 is TGTGCCAGTGGGGGACAGGTGAACTATGGCTACACCTTC.

The rearrangement links TRBV9 to TRBJ1-4; possibly TRBD1 for D (5 bases). Trimming took off 3 bases at V and 8 bases at J, with 14 bases between the two ends. The CDR3 length is 14 residues. CDR1 SGDLS and CDR2 YYNGEE come from the germline V gene. The CDR3 reads CASSAQPGDEKLFF. DNA of the CDR3: TGTGCCAGCAGCGCCCAACCGGGGGACGAAAAACTGTTTTTT.

This clonotype was observed a handful of times. V gene TRBV11-2 combines with J gene TRBJ2-3; D is perhaps TRBD2 (6 bases). V was shortened by 7 bases and J by 1 base, with 9 bases between the two germline ends. Germline V gives CDR1 SGHAT, CDR2 FQNNGV. The CDR3 runs to 13 residues. CDR3 amino acids: CASNPGGTDTQYF. The CDR3 nucleotides are TGTGCCAGCAACCCGGGAGGCACAGATACGCAGTATTTT.

Only a few counts were recorded for this clonotype. The CDR3: CSVATGTRGTGELFF. The CDR3, as DNA: TGCAGCGTAGCCACCGGGACGCGGGGTACCGGGGAGCTGTTTTTT. The rearrangement links TRBV29-1 to TRBJ2-2; TRBD2 might be the D (6 bases). Germline V CDR1 and CDR2: SQVTM, ANQGSEA. This CDR3 region has 15 residues. Trimming stripped 6 bases from V and 5 bases from J, with 19 bases between.

The table lists this clonotype with many counts. The chain recombines TRBV12-3 or TRBV12-4 with TRBJ1-1, with D tentatively TRBD1 (6 bases). The CDR3 extends over 12 amino acids. Trimming left V 5 bases short and J 3 bases short, with 7 bases between. The CDR3 bases are TGTGCCAGCAGTGACAGGCACACTGAAGCTTTCTTT. This translates into CASSDRHTEAFF.

The gene calls are TRBV7-2 and TRBJ2-7, with D possibly matching TRBD2 (6 bases). CDR1 and CDR2 from the germline V gene are SGHTA and FQGNSA. The CDR3 has 16 amino acids. Deletions cut 1 base from V and 1 base from J, with 14 bases between. CDR3 nucleotides: TGTGCCAGCAGCTTAGTAGGTGGGGCGGGGTCCTACGAGCAGTACTTC. It is translated as CASSLVGGAGSYEQYF.

This clonotype was counted a few times. V gene TRBV3-1 combines with J gene TRBJ2-5; possibly TRBD2 for D (6 bases). Trimming shortened V by 3 bases and J by 2 bases, and 10 bases separated the two germline ends. The V gene's germline CDR1 is LGHDT and CDR2 YNNKEL (reference sequence). The CDR3 is 14 residues long. The CDR3 DNA reads TGTGCCAGCAGCCATACGGCGGGGCAAGAGACCCAGTACTTC. Translated, it gives CASSHTAGQETQYF.

This clonotype was counted once. The rearrangement joins TRBV19 to TRBJ2-7; TRBD2 is a possible D gene (6 bases). The CDR3 is 17 amino acids. Trimming pared 5 bases from V and 0 bases from J, leaving 20 bases between. Germline V lookup: CDR1 LNHDA, CDR2 SQIVND (reference sequence). CDR3 sequence (DNA): TGTGCCAGTAGTGGCTCGTGGCTAGCGAACCCCTCCTACGAGCAGTACTTC. Translated, it gives CASSGSWLANPSYEQYF. The variable domain in full, with the rest retrieved from reference TRBV19 and TRBJ2-7, is DGGITQSPKYLFRKEGQNVTLSCEQNLNHDAMYWYRQDPGQGLRLIYYSQIVNDFQKGDIAEGYSVSREKKESFPLTVTSAQKNPTAFYLCASSGSWLANPSYEQYFGPGTRLTVT.

This clonotype has more than one count but fewer than ten. Sequence at one end of the junction differs from germline and may be a read error. This sequence joins TRBV2 and TRBJ2-6; D unclear. This CDR3 contains 15 residues. In germline, CDR1 is SNHLY, CDR2 FYNNEI. Here the CDR3 reads CASIPDTSGSNVLTF. CDR3 sequence (DNA): TGTGCCAGCATTCCTGACACCTCTGGGTCCAACGTCCTGACTTTC.

The genes are TRBV12-5 and TRBJ1-1; 7 bases match TRBD1. The CDR3 totals 14 residues. V dropped 7 bases and J dropped 0; count of bases not matched to a gene: 5. CDR1 LGHNT and CDR2 FRNRAP come from the germline V gene. The CDR3, as DNA: TGTGCTAGTGCCGACAGGGCGGTGAACACTGAAGCTTTCTTT. Protein product: CASADRAVNTEAFF.

This clonotype appeared a few times. The V call is TRBV6-5, the J call TRBJ2-7; D may be TRBD1 or TRBD2 (5 bases each). Between the trimmed V and J ends, which lost 0 bases and 7 bases, there was a span of 19 bases. CDR3 size: 16 residues. The germline gives CDR1 MNHEY, CDR2 SVGAGI. The CDR3 DNA reads TGTGCCAGCAGTTACTCCCTAGGACACGCAACGGGAGAGCAGTACTTC. This codes for CASSYSLGHATGEQYF.

The V gene is TRBV6-6, the J gene TRBJ1-1; weak D call: TRBD1 (5 bases). Trimming removed 7 bases from V and 10 bases from J, with 16 bases in between. From germline, CDR1 is MNHNY and CDR2 SVGAGI (reference sequence). The CDR3 spans 12 residues. The DNA of the CDR3 is TGTGCCAGCATTAAGCACGGCACAGGAGCTTTCTTT. Protein sequence: CASIKHGTGAFF.

The chain has TRBV6-1 and TRBJ1-6; 9 bases align to TRBD1. Germline CDR1 is MNHNS and CDR2 is SASEGT. The V and J ends lost 6 bases and 7 bases, in that order; junction bases with no gene match: 4. There are 14 residues in the CDR3. CDR3 sequence reads: CASRGGTGNSPLHF. The CDR3 DNA reads TGTGCCAGCAGGGGGGGGACAGGGAATTCACCCCTCCACTTT.

This clonotype has only a few counts. This chain joins TRBV18 and TRBJ2-1; the D gene is possibly TRBD2 (6 bases). The CDR3 totals 14 residues. Germline loops: CDR1 KGHSH, CDR2 LQKENI. Trimming stripped 3 bases from V and 4 bases from J, with 10 bases between. CDR3 in amino acids: CASSPGTLYNEQFF. Here the CDR3 DNA reads TGTGCCAGCTCACCTGGGACTCTTTACAATGAGCAGTTCTTC. The complete variable domain, with remaining parts taken from reference TRBV18 and TRBJ2-1, reads NAGVMQNPRHLVRRRGQEARLRCSPMKGHSHVYWYRQLPEEGLKFMVYLQKENIIDESGMPKERFSAEFPKEGPSILRIQQVVRGDSAAYFCASSPGTLYNEQFFGPGTRLTVL.

The chain recombines TRBV6-5 with TRBJ1-2; perhaps TRBD1 as D (6 bases). CDR1 is MNHEY and CDR2 is SVGAGI in the germline V gene. Trimming cost V 4 bases and J 3 bases, with 15 bases left between them. The CDR3 is made up of 15 amino acids. The CDR3 is CASSSDSFWDYGYTF. The CDR3 region has the DNA TGTGCCAGCAGTTCGGACAGCTTCTGGGACTATGGCTACACCTTC.

The chain employs TRBV10-3 and TRBJ2-3, with 11 bases lining up with TRBD1. J was trimmed by 3 bases and V by 4 bases; bases with no gene match: 6. Per germline, CDR1 ENHRY and CDR2 SYGVKD. The CDR3 has 16 residues. The CDR3 DNA is TGTGCCATCAGTGCCAGGGACAGGGGGGGAACAGATACGCAGTATTTT. As protein: CAISARDRGGTDTQYF.

The sample holds one count of this clonotype. The genes are TRBV20-1 and TRBJ2-7; D unresolved. Germline-derived CDR1 and CDR2 are DFQATT and SNEGSKA (reference sequence). CDR3 size: 12 residues. Trimming took 2 bases from V and 3 from J, leaving 8 bases between them. CDR3 bases: TGCAGTGCTAGAAGGTCAGGCTACGAGCAGTACTTC. It codes for CSARRSGYEQYF.

For this clonotype: The DNA is omitted, as the CDR3 cannot be located on it reliably, and the CDR3 follows TCRdb's listing. The chain is built from TRBV21-1 and TRBJ2-7; TRBD1 is taken as the D call from the table, unchecked against the DNA. TRBV21-1 is recorded as a pseudogene. A total of 17 residues make up the CDR3, ends included. CDR3 sequence: CASSKPLVGQGAPEQYF.